This TCR beta chain originates from a study of blood T cell repertoires in COVID-19. The overall study: The origin of the acute and convalescent COVID-19 samples was the United States, Italy and Spain.

Per the original data handling: Amplified reference gene primers provided the basis for estimating nucleated cell counts. Data came from immunoSEQ multiplex PCR; TCRdb stores just in-frame clones and leaves some out. The V and J calls and clone size were taken over from that table, and D and trimming were inferred from the DNA. The data show 180,000 or so clones, around 79% seen once. The age range of participants was about 18 to 95 years, with residence in about two dozen US areas. Donors in Cohort 3 who had recovered were those with two negative PCRs, healthcare professional clearance, or resolution of their symptoms. Germline trimming cut 1 base from V and 1 base from J; bases unmatched to any gene: 5. The CDR3 extends over 18 amino acids. Germline V gives CDR1 SEHNR, CDR2 FQNEAQ (reference sequence).

The chain links TRBV7-9 to TRBJ2-2; 11 bases fit TRBD2. The receptor comes from a man aged 45 to 65 who had recovered from COVID-19. Source material: PBMCs or T cells enriched from blood (not recorded which). The CDR3 region has the DNA TGTGCCAGCAGCTTAGACCCCACTAGCGGGGGGAACACCGGGGAGCTGTTTTTT. Encoded protein: CASSLDPTSGGNTGELFF.